The entry below describes one T cell receptor beta chain. No antigen is known for it. Between the trimmed V and J ends, which lost 0 bases and 7 bases, there was a span of 7 bases. The CDR3 loop spans 12 amino acids. Germline V gene sequence: CDR1 LNHNV, CDR2 YYDKDF (reference sequence). An expansion of CD8+CD57+ cells by flow cytometry had been shown in patients chosen for sequencing. Severe acquired aplastic anemia affected all patients. These data originate in a study of CD8+CD57+ T cells in acquired aplastic anemia. Study-wide context: CD4+ and CD8+ cells, once sorted, gave DNA averaging roughly 3.2 ug.

General study results and limits: Patients and healthy controls showed no significant CD8+ Simpson's diversity difference. In common between the patients and the controls were twenty-nine CD8+ CDR3 sequences.

CDR3 and TCR beta VDJ profiling relied on a genomic DNA template. Using its own MiXCR run on the reads, TCRdb lists one record per CDR3 protein. The profile shows some 180,000 distinct CDR3 sequences, 45% to 60% of them singletons. The sequencing sample was made of sorted CD4+, CD8+, or CD8+CD57+ T cells (not recorded which) from PBMCs. This receptor was obtained from a human donor with aplastic anemia. This chain uses TRBV15 with TRBJ2-7; no clear D. In DNA form, the CDR3 reads TGTGCCACCAGCAGAGAGCTGGGTGAGCAGTACTTC. This gives the protein CATSRELGEQYF.